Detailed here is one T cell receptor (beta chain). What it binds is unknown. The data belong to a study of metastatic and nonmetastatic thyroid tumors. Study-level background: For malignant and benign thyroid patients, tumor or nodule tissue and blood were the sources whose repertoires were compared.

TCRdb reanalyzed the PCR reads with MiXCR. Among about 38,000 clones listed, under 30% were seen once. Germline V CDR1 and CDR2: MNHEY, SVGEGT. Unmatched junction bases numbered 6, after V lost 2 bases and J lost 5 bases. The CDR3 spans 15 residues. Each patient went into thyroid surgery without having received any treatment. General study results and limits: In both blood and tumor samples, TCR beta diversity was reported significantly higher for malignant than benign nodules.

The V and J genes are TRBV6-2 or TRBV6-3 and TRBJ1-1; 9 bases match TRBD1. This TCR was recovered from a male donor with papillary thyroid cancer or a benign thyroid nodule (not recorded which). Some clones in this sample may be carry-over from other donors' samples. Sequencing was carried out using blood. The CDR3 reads CASSYRRTGVTEAFF. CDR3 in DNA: TGTGCCAGCAGTTACAGGCGGACAGGGGTTACTGAAGCTTTCTTT.